The clone carrying this T cell receptor beta chain was recorded many times. Antigen specificity is unknown. Arm-PCR with iRepertoire HTBI primers amplified the CDR3 regions for these TCR beta libraries. TCRdb itself ran the multiplex PCR reads through MiXCR, one entry per CDR3 protein. The table records approximately 500,000 distinct CDR3 sequences, 20% to 25% of them present only once. CDR1 and CDR2 (germline): MDHEN, SYDVKM. Losses at the gene ends were 3 bases for V and 4 bases for J; bases not matched to a gene: 15. This CDR3 is 17 amino acids long. The sample belongs to a study of regulatory T cells in long-lasting Graves disease. Study context: The term persistent Graves' disease signified upward of 5 years on antithyroid drugs with positive TSH receptor antibodies.

Study results and limitations: A greater number of public clonotypes (approximately 2,500) was shared by persistent patients than by new patients (just over 950).

Time point meaning: persistent/refractory GD, antithyroid drugs over 5 years with positive TRAb. Generation of the TCR library employed RNA extracted from PBMCs. Investigators report Graves' disease was diagnosed under American Thyroid Association guidelines. The sample consisted of peripheral blood mononuclear cells (PBMCs), taken when the disease was refractory, from a patient treated with antithyroid drugs. This chain joins TRBV28 and TRBJ2-7; 7 bases are a match to TRBD1. The clonotype originates from a female donor with Graves disease. CDR3 loop: CASSFDAQGVPNYEQYF. In DNA form, the CDR3 reads TGTGCCAGCAGTTTCGATGCCCAGGGGGTCCCTAATTACGAGCAGTACTTC.